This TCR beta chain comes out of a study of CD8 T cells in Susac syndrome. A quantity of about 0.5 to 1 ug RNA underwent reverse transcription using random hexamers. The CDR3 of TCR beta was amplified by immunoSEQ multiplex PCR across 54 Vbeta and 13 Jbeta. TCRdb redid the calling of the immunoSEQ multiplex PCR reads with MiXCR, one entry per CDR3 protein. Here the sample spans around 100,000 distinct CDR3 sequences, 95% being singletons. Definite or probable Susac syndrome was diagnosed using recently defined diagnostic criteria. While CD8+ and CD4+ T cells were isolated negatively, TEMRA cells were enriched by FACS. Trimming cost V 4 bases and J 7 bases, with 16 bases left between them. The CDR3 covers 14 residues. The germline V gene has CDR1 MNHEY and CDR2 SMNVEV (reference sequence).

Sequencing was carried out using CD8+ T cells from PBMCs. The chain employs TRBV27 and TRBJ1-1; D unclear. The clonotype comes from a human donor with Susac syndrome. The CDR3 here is CASSSFGGANEAFF. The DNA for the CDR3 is TGTGCCAGCAGTTCTTTTGGTGGCGCGAATGAAGCTTTCTTT.